Given below is one T cell receptor (beta chain) in context. This sample stems from a study of shared clonotypes between healthy human individuals. Only in-frame clones appear in the TCRdb table, and some are missing; sequencing was by immunoSEQ multiplex PCR. Of a few million clones in the sample, roughly 92% were seen once. Germline loops: CDR1 LGHDT, CDR2 YNNKEL (reference sequence). This CDR3 contains 9 residues. V lost 0 bases and J lost 11, with 1 base in between. The chain recombines TRBV3-1 (or the pseudogene TRBV3-2) with TRBJ1-1; D not certain. Sequencing used naive CD4+ T cells sorted from blood. Described subset: CD45RA+ positively selected. This clonotype was obtained from a man in his late teens or twenties in good health. The CDR3 DNA reads as TGTGCCAGCAGCCAAGAGGCTTTCTTT. Its protein is CASSQEAFF.